Described below is a single T cell receptor beta chain sequence and its context. CDR3 length: 15 amino acids. The V and J ends lost 1 base and 6 bases, in that order; junction bases with no gene match: 5. Germline V gene sequence: CDR1 WNHNN, CDR2 SYGVQD (reference sequence). The data belong to a study of blood T cell repertoires in COVID-19. Background on the study: COVID-19 samples from acute and convalescent phases originated in the United States, Italy and Spain. T cells, B-cell-depleted T cells, or PBMCs provided the cDNA or gDNA that served as material.

As handled by the study authors: The authors estimated nucleated cell counts from reference gene primer amplification. Some clones are missing from TCRdb's copy, which holds only in-frame ones; the method was immunoSEQ multiplex PCR. For V, J and clone size, that table is used; D and trimming come from the DNA. The table lists approximately 150,000 clones, over 75% of them singletons, with about an eighth in the top ten. The chain carries TRBV10-1 and TRBJ2-1, with 8 positions matching TRBD2. Sequences were obtained from peripheral blood. The sequence derives from a man between 65 and 79 years old who had recovered from COVID-19. The CDR3 DNA sequence: TGCGCCAGCAGTGAGTACGGGAGGGCTGCCAATGAGCAGTTCTTC. This sequence encodes CASSEYGRAANEQFF.